One and the same sample provided the 31 T cell receptor beta chains below, sequenced in a study of blood T cell repertoires in COVID-19. The assay was immunoSEQ multiplex PCR, and TCRdb's table has in-frame clones only and misses some. This table has 200,000 to 250,000 clones, under 90% appearing once. Sequencing was performed on peripheral blood. Source of these receptors: a woman at least 80 years old with acute or convalescent COVID-19.

The genes are TRBV15 and TRBJ1-4, with D possibly TRBD1 on 6 matching bases. V was cut by 0 bases and J by 8 bases, with 13 bases left in between. Per the germline V gene, CDR1 is LNHNV and CDR2 is YYDKDF (reference sequence). The CDR3 length is 15 residues. The CDR3 region has the DNA TGTGCCACCAGCAGAGACAGGGGCCGAGGGGAAAAACTGTTTTTT. Protein: CATSRDRGRGEKLFF.

This clone showed up just a few times. The chain's CDR3 is CASSRRDSSYEQYF. In DNA, the CDR3 is TGTGCCAGCAGCCGTAGGGACAGTTCCTACGAGCAGTACTTC. The chain employs TRBV3-1 (or the pseudogene TRBV3-2) and TRBJ2-7, with 7 positions matching TRBD1. The CDR3 sequence is 14 residues long. CDR1 is LGHDT and CDR2 is YNNKEL in the germline V gene (reference sequence). J was trimmed by 1 base and V by 4 bases; bases with no gene match: 4.

The V and J genes are TRBV6-2 or TRBV6-3 and TRBJ1-5; weak D call: TRBD1 (6 bases). CDR1 and CDR2 from the germline V gene are MNHEY and SVGEGT. This CDR3 has 16 amino acids. The ends were cut back, 4 bases at V and 6 bases at J, with 19 bases in the middle. Written as DNA, the CDR3 is TGTGCCAGCAGTTCCCAACAGGGACTACAAGCTCAGCCCCAGCATTTT. Translation: CASSSQQGLQAQPQHF.

V is TRBV7-9 and J is TRBJ1-1; 8 bases map to TRBD1. Germline lookup yields CDR1 SEHNR and CDR2 FQNEAQ (reference sequence). This CDR3 contains 14 residues. J was trimmed by 2 bases and V by 7 bases; bases with no gene match: 6. For the CDR3, the DNA is TGTGCCAGCAAGCTGACAGGGGTCAACACTGAAGCTTTCTTT. It translates to CASKLTGVNTEAFF.

The V gene is TRBV6-5, the J gene TRBJ1-4; D gene uncertain. Deletions cut 2 bases from V and 8 bases from J, with 18 bases between. This CDR3 has 16 amino acids. Germline V gives CDR1 MNHEY, CDR2 SVGAGI. The CDR3 protein is CASSYDPGYPFEKLFF. CDR3 sequence (DNA): TGTGCCAGCAGTTACGATCCGGGGTATCCATTCGAAAAACTGTTTTTT.

This rearrangement joins TRBV7-9 to TRBJ1-6; TRBD1 aligns across 10 bases. This CDR3 is built from 16 residues. The trim removed 1 base at V and 6 bases at J, leaving 3 bases unmatched. Germline lookup yields CDR1 SEHNR and CDR2 FQNEAQ (reference sequence). The CDR3 sequence: CASSLGGDRGNSPLHF. The CDR3 DNA reads as TGTGCCAGCAGCTTAGGGGGGGACAGGGGTAATTCACCCCTCCACTTT.

The chain has TRBV5-6 and TRBJ2-5; 11 bases agree with TRBD2. V lost 0 bases to trimming and J lost 5 bases; unmatched junction nucleotides: 12. Germline V lookup: CDR1 SGHDT, CDR2 YYEEEE. The CDR3 is 18 residues long. The CDR3 loop reads CASSLGLAGGPSRETQYF. CDR3 nucleotides: TGTGCCAGCAGCTTGGGGTTAGCGGGGGGGCCGTCGCGGGAGACCCAGTACTTC.

The rearrangement links TRBV10-3 to TRBJ2-5, with TRBD1 matching 7 bases. CDR1 is ENHRY, CDR2 SYGVKD, per germline. This CDR3 comprises 13 residues. The V and J ends lost 8 bases and 9 bases, in that order; junction bases with no gene match: 12. The CDR3 nucleotides read TGTGCCATCCGGGACAGAGAAGAGATGTCCCAGTACTTC. It encodes CAIRDREEMSQYF.

V is TRBV7-2 and J is TRBJ2-7; 8 bases are a match to TRBD1. Germline V gene data show CDR1 as SGHTA and CDR2 as FQGNSA. The CDR3 is 16 amino acids. Trimming at V came to 0 bases and at J to 5 bases, leaving 9 bases not matched to a gene. The DNA of the CDR3 is TGTGCCAGCAGCTTAGCAGGACAGGGTACTTTGAACGAGCAGTACTTC. This encodes CASSLAGQGTLNEQYF.

Remarks on this clone: The sample holds other DNA sequences that translate to the same CDR3. The CDR3 sequence is CASSPGQGNSPLHF. As DNA, the CDR3 is TGTGCCAGCAGCCCCGGACAGGGTAATTCACCCCTCCACTTT. The chain has TRBV7-2 and TRBJ1-6; 8 bases fit TRBD1. Trimming at V came to 5 bases and at J to 6 bases, leaving 3 bases not matched to a gene. This CDR3 region has 14 residues. Germline V gene lookup returns CDR1 SGHTA and CDR2 FQGNSA.

The rearrangement joins TRBV18 to TRBJ1-2; TRBD1 aligns across 8 bases. CDR1 is KGHSH and CDR2 is LQKENI in the germline V gene. Trimming removed 3 bases from V and 4 bases from J; junction bases left unmatched: 10. The CDR3 has 16 residues. The CDR3 DNA reads as TGTGCCAGCTCACCTTTGACAGGGGAAGTCGGCTATGGCTACACCTTC. This translates into CASSPLTGEVGYGYTF.

V usage is TRBV7-2 and J usage is TRBJ1-3; D remains ambiguous. Germline lookup yields CDR1 SGHTA and CDR2 FQGNSA. The CDR3 covers 15 residues. Trimming cost V 4 bases and J 8 bases, with 18 bases left between them. The CDR3 nucleotides read TGTGCCAGCAGCTCCACGGGTCCGCGGGCAGACACCATATATTTT. The encoded protein is CASSSTGPRADTIYF.

The genes are TRBV19 and TRBJ2-3; the match to TRBD2 covers 10 bases. The germline V gene has CDR1 LNHDA and CDR2 SQIVND (reference sequence). V lost 7 bases and J lost 3; bases outside the gene matches: 10. The CDR3 has 16 residues. CDR3 sequence reads: CASIPSGGLNTDTQYF. CDR3 coding DNA: TGTGCCAGTATCCCTAGCGGGGGACTAAATACAGATACGCAGTATTTT.

V and J are TRBV19 and TRBJ2-3; D not resolved. In germline, CDR1 is LNHDA, CDR2 SQIVND (reference sequence). This CDR3 is 12 amino acids long. The V gene lost 1 base and the J gene lost 6 bases, with 5 bases spanning the gap. CDR3 coding DNA: TGTGCCAGTAGTATAGGCGTCGATACGCAGTATTTT. Residues: CASSIGVDTQYF.

V gene TRBV7-3 combines with J gene TRBJ1-2; D possibly corresponds to TRBD1 (6 bases). Trimming cost V 0 bases and J 8 bases, with 16 bases left between them. CDR1 is SGHTA, CDR2 FQGTGA, per germline. CDR3 size: 15 residues. CDR3 amino acids: CASSLTSDSARGYTF. CDR3 nucleotides: TGTGCCAGCAGCTTAACCTCGGACAGTGCCAGAGGCTACACCTTC.

This clone was seen a few times. This chain uses TRBV6-5 with TRBJ2-3; no definite D call. Trimming removed 0 bases at V and 8 bases at J, with 9 bases between. There are 13 residues in the CDR3. Germline assignment: CDR1 MNHEY and CDR2 SVGAGI. The CDR3 sequence: CASSYSAPSTQYF. DNA of the CDR3: TGTGCCAGCAGTTACTCGGCCCCAAGTACGCAGTATTTT.

The V and J genes are TRBV6-5 and TRBJ1-2; D gene uncertain. This CDR3 has 12 residues. Germline loops: CDR1 MNHEY, CDR2 SVGAGI. The V end was cut by 10 bases, the J end by 0 bases, with 9 bases between. DNA of the CDR3: TGTGCCATAAGGAGAGCTAACTATGGCTACACCTTC. It specifies CAIRRANYGYTF.

The chain has TRBV5-1 and TRBJ2-7, with 10 bases matching TRBD1. This CDR3 spans 14 amino acids. Germline lookup yields CDR1 SGHRS and CDR2 YFSETQ. With 3 bases clipped from V and 6 bases from J, the junction kept 6 bases outside the gene matches. The DNA for the CDR3 is TGCGCCAGCAGCTACGGACAGGGGGAGGGCGAGCAGTACTTC. Protein sequence: CASSYGQGEGEQYF.

V and J are TRBV7-2 and TRBJ2-5, with D maybe TRBD2 (7 bases). This CDR3 region has 15 residues. Germline V CDR1 and CDR2: SGHTA, FQGNSA. V lost 1 base to trimming and J lost 5 bases, with 14 bases between them. Here the CDR3 reads CASSLVGGVQETQYF. CDR3 bases: TGTGCCAGCAGCTTAGTAGGGGGGGTTCAGGAGACCCAGTACTTC.

V usage is TRBV29-1 and J usage is TRBJ2-4; 13 bases are a match to TRBD2. V lost 4 bases, J lost 2 bases, and 2 bases stayed unmatched. Per germline, CDR1 SQVTM and CDR2 ANQGSEA. CDR3 length equals 15 residues. In DNA, the CDR3 is TGCAGCGTTGGACTAGCGGGGGGAACCAAAAACATTCAGTACTTC. Translation: CSVGLAGGTKNIQYF.

V and J are TRBV6-5 and TRBJ1-2, with 9 bases fitting TRBD1. This CDR3 spans 14 amino acids. Germline V gene data show CDR1 as MNHEY and CDR2 as SVGAGI. The junction had 7 bases not matched to a gene; V was cut back by 5 bases and J by 6 bases. The CDR3 DNA reads as TGTGCCAGCAGTCCCGGGAGGACAGGGGATGGCTACACCTTC. Translation gives CASSPGRTGDGYTF.

V usage is TRBV5-1 and J usage is TRBJ1-5; no clear D. There are 15 residues in the CDR3. Trimming removed 2 bases at V and 6 bases at J, with 15 bases between. Germline CDR1 SGHRS, CDR2 YFSETQ. In DNA form, the CDR3 reads TGCGCCAGCAGCTTAGAGGGCACCTTTAGTCAGCCCCAGCATTTT. Translated, it gives CASSLEGTFSQPQHF.

This CDR3 is CASSVCTSVTQYF. CDR3 nucleotide sequence: TGTGCCAGCAGTGTTTGTACTAGTGTGACCCAGTACTTC. The rearrangement links TRBV6-4 to TRBJ2-5, with D possibly matching TRBD2 (5 bases). This CDR3 spans 13 amino acids. Germline V gene lookup returns CDR1 MRHNA and CDR2 SNTAGT. Trimming cost V 4 bases and J 7 bases, with 13 bases left between them.

The rearrangement links TRBV10-3 to TRBJ2-2; a possible D gene is TRBD1 (5 bases). The CDR3 totals 17 residues. Trimming took off 0 bases at V and 0 bases at J, with 11 bases between the two ends. From germline, CDR1 is ENHRY and CDR2 SYGVKD. The CDR3 nucleotides are TGTGCCATCAGTGAGTCAAAAACAGGTCCGAACACCGGGGAGCTGTTTTTT. Protein sequence: CAISESKTGPNTGELFF.

This chain connects TRBV30 to TRBJ2-7; 8 bases map to TRBD1. After removal of 2 bases from V and 7 bases from J, the junction contained 10 bases not matched to a gene. Looked up from germline, CDR1 is GTSNPN and CDR2 is SVGIG (reference sequence). This CDR3 has 14 residues. This chain's CDR3 is CAWSLIGQGGEQYF. The CDR3 DNA reads TGTGCCTGGAGTCTGATAGGACAGGGTGGGGAGCAGTACTTC.

The rearrangement joins TRBV27 to TRBJ1-2; 10 positions agree with TRBD1. Germline lookup yields CDR1 MNHEY and CDR2 SMNVEV (reference sequence). V gave up 10 bases and J gave up 5 bases; unmatched junction bases: 10. The CDR3 is made up of 14 amino acids. CDR3 in DNA: TGTGCCACCCTCCGGGACAGGGGCTCTTATGGCTACACCTTC. Its translation is CATLRDRGSYGYTF.

The chain uses TRBV6-5 and TRBJ1-2; no clear D gene. CDR1 and CDR2 (germline): MNHEY, SVGAGI. This CDR3 has 13 amino acids. V was pared by 8 bases and J by 4 bases, with 14 bases between. The CDR3 coding sequence is TGTGCCAGCTTTGAGGCTCGGGGCTATGGCTACACCTTC. This gives the protein CASFEARGYGYTF.

The chain links TRBV11-3 to TRBJ2-3, with D possibly being TRBD2 (6 bases). The germline gives CDR1 SGHNT, CDR2 YENEEA. V lost 2 bases and J lost 1, with 13 bases in between. The CDR3 has 16 amino acids. As DNA, the CDR3 is TGTGCCAGCAGCTTACTCACCGGGGGAGGCACAGATACGCAGTATTTT. Protein: CASSLLTGGGTDTQYF.

The rearrangement links TRBV29-1 to TRBJ2-1; 8 nucleotides line up with TRBD2. Germline CDR1 is SQVTM and CDR2 is ANQGSEA. This CDR3 has 14 amino acids. The junction had 10 bases not matched to a gene; V was cut back by 6 bases and J by 6 bases. The CDR3 reads CSVFRGGSRNEQFF. The CDR3 nucleotides read TGCAGCGTCTTCCGGGGGGGCTCCCGCAATGAGCAGTTCTTC.

In this sample, this clone turned up once. This CDR3 reads CASRGTSDNEQFF. The DNA of the CDR3 is TGTGCCAGCAGGGGGACAAGTGACAATGAGCAGTTCTTC. The rearrangement links TRBV28 to TRBJ2-1; TRBD1 might be the D (6 bases). Germline V gene sequence: CDR1 MDHEN, CDR2 SYDVKM. Between the trimmed V and J ends, which lost 6 bases and 5 bases, there was a span of 11 bases. This CDR3 comprises 13 residues.

Written as DNA, the CDR3 is TGCAGCACTAAGACAGGGGGTCGCAATGAGCAGTTCTTC. It translates to CSTKTGGRNEQFF. The chain is built from TRBV29-1 and TRBJ2-1, with 9 nucleotides matching TRBD1. The germline CDR1 and CDR2 sequences are SQVTM and ANQGSEA. The CDR3 loop spans 13 amino acids. V dropped 8 bases and J dropped 6; count of bases not matched to a gene: 8.